The clone carrying this T cell receptor (beta chain) was found a few times. Its antigen is unidentified. This specimen comes from a study of cytomegalovirus exposure and HLA in healthy donors. In the study overall: Out of 150 million to 200 million T cells, an earlier analysis found roughly 100 million unique TCR beta sequences in total. Clustering assigned 81% of the approximately 390 genotyped donors to the Caucasian-associated ancestry cluster. Regarding the study as a whole: As a later analysis revealed, most CMV-associated TCR beta chains appeared HLA-restricted. Earlier results showed most TCR beta V segments being productive about 87% or about 30% of the time.

The CDR3 covers 15 residues. With V trimmed by 5 bases and J by 7 bases, 11 bases remained unmatched. CDR1 is LNHDA, CDR2 SQIVND, per germline (reference sequence). PCR used 60 Vbeta primers and 13 Jbeta primers. The assay was immunoSEQ multiplex PCR, and TCRdb's table has in-frame clones only and misses some. The table has about 200,000 clones, 80% to 90% seen once; the top ten hold around 0.3%. Sequences were obtained from PBMCs. V is TRBV19 and J is TRBJ1-5; 7 nucleotides agree with TRBD1. The TCR was taken from a woman under 40 in good health and CMV-seronegative. The CDR3 loop is CASSRRTGTNQPQHF. In nucleotides, the CDR3 is TGTGCCAGTAGTCGACGGACAGGCACAAACCAGCCCCAGCATTTT.